The entry below describes one T cell receptor beta chain. Its antigen target is currently unknown. No much larger clone exists at a distance of one base, and base qualities are not known. Via the germline V gene, CDR1 is SGHDT and CDR2 YYEEEE. V lost 4 bases and J lost 2 bases, and the count of bases not matched to a germline gene is 6. The CDR3 runs 15 amino acids, cysteine and phenylalanine included. This entry keeps only the CDR3 DNA: 45 bases, framed from base 1. This record belongs to a study of blood T cell repertoires in COVID-19 (TCRdb year 2020). Looking at the study overall: Samples from collaborators originated in the United States, Italy and Spain and spanned both the acute and convalescent phases of COVID-19. The material from the prospective study consisted of cDNA or gDNA derived from T cells, B-cell-depleted T cells, or PBMCs. Deeply sampled blood TCRbeta repertoires from subjects exposed to, actively infected with, or recovered from COVID-19 were included in the dataset. The repertoires were released in a freely available public database intended as a resource for research on the immune response to SARS-CoV-2. Samples were obtained from the ongoing ImmuneRACE study (first 160 participants) and from about 1,300 subjects provided by 6 global collaborators. Nearly every sample came with metadata listing a de-identified subject ID, COVID-19 status, age in years and sex. Where available, HLA class I and class II types were taken from metadata supplied by the sample provider and were not determined by assay-based typing.

Summary of the overall study and its limitations: The amount of clinical and demographic metadata varied by source and participant and was provided uncurated.

Participants in the prospective study were aged roughly 18 to 100 years, lived in over 20 United States geographic areas, and enrolled through a virtual design. To assign participants to cohorts, the prospective study relied on clinical history that participants themselves reported in a screening survey and a study questionnaire. In the prospective study, mobile phlebotomists collected whole blood, serum and a nasopharyngeal or oropharyngeal swab from each participant. Participants in the prospective study had the option to provide additional blood draws and questionnaires over a 2-month period. Prospective study blood samples were shipped either frozen or at room temperature before DNA extraction. TCRbeta CDR3 regions were amplified from genomic DNA by means of the immunoSEQ Assay, a bias-controlled multiplex PCR. Regarding the original processing steps: Within the assay, amplification of reference gene primers was used to estimate how many nucleated cells each sample contained. To quantify the absolute abundance of each unique TCRbeta CDR3 rearrangement, sequence reads were collapsed and filtered. For each sample, productive Simpson clonality was calculated as the square root of Simpson's diversity index over productive rearrangements. The table comes from immuneACCESS by way of TCRdb, which keeps in-frame sequences with V and J called. Part of the clones is missing from these tables; in studies checked, under half for an unresolved V gene and the rest for unknown reasons. The V and J calls and clone size are taken from that table; D and trimming were inferred from the DNA. The sample has 300,000 to 500,000 clones on record, over 75% of them singletons. The leading ten clones occupy about 0.89% of the sample.

This sequence uses TRBV5-6 and TRBJ1-5, and TRBD1 aligns with 7 junction nucleotides. Sequenced: PBMCs or T cells enriched from blood (not recorded which). The source of this sequence is a woman aged 30 to 39 with acute COVID-19. The CDR3 region has the sequence CASSIRTGGNQPQHF. Read as DNA, the sequence is TGTGCCAGCAGCATCAGAACAGGGGGCAATCAGCCCCAGCATTTT.